These T cell receptor beta chains were read from a single sample in a study of HIV-infected patients and healthy controls. TCRdb re-analysed the 5' RACE reads in MiXCR, keeping a single row per CDR3 protein. The sample yields 4,000 or so distinct CDR3 sequences, roughly 8% seen once. The sequences come from blood, collected before antiretroviral therapy. Receptor source: an adult with HIV infection. Both conserved end residues are part of each CDR3. D genes are given only for firm matches. Rows may omit the clone size; those that give it use once, few, many or a size class.

TRBD1,many,TRBV2,TRBJ1-1,TGTGCCAGCAGTGAAGAAGGGACAGGGGGCGCTGAGACTGAAGCTTTCTTT,CASSEEGTGGAETEAFF
TRBD2,few,TRBV6-5,TRBJ2-1,TGTGCCAGCAGTCGGACTAGCGGGAGTCGGAATGAGCAGTTCTTC,CASSRTSGSRNEQFF
.,few,TRBV27,TRBJ1-1,TGTGCCAGCAGTGCCGGACAGTTGAACACTGAAGCTTTCTTT,CASSAGQLNTEAFF
TRBD2,many,TRBV18,TRBJ2-3,TGTGCCAGCTCACCACCTAGCGGGAGCACAGATACGCAGTATTTT,CASSPPSGSTDTQYF
.,medium-sized,TRBV29-1,TRBJ2-1,TGCAGCGTCCCCTCCGGAGCGGCTGAGCAGTTCTTC,CSVPSGAAEQFF
TRBD1,.,TRBV20-1,TRBJ2-7,TGCAGTGCTGACCGGGACAGCTCGGACGAGCAGTACTTC,CSADRDSSDEQYF
TRBD2,large,TRBV12-3/TRBV12-4,TRBJ2-5,TGTGCCAGCAGTTTAGAGGAAGGGACTAGCGAGACCCAGTACTTC,CASSLEEGTSETQYF
.,many,TRBV7-2,TRBJ2-3,TGTGCCAGCAGCTTATTAGGCGGATCTAGCACAGATACGCAGTATTTT,CASSLLGGSSTDTQYF
TRBD2,medium-sized,TRBV4-1,TRBJ2-6,TGCGCCAGCAGTTCAGCGGGAGGGGCTGGGGCCAACGTCCTGACTTTC,CASSSAGGAGANVLTF
.,many,TRBV6-1,TRBJ1-4,TGTGCCAGCAAGAGGGGCCTGGAGGAAAAACTGTTTTTT,CASKRGLEEKLFF
.,.,TRBV7-3,TRBJ2-1,TGTGCCAGCAGCTTAGAGGGGAGCCTGGTCGGGGAGCAGTTCTTC,CASSLEGSLVGEQFF
.,.,TRBV12-3/TRBV12-4,TRBJ1-1,TGTGCCAGCAGTCAACACGCACGGAACACTGAAGCTTTCTTT,CASSQHARNTEAFF
.,.,TRBV7-8,TRBJ2-7,TGTGCCAGCAGCCCATCAGGGGTCGAGCAGTACTTC,CASSPSGVEQYF
.,medium-sized,TRBV9,TRBJ1-2,TGTGCCAGCAGCGAGGGGGGCAGAGCTAACTATGGCTACACCTTC,CASSEGGRANYGYTF
TRBD1,many,TRBV28,TRBJ1-5,TGTGCCAGCAGTAAAGACCGGGACAGGTTGAGGCATCAGCCCCAGCATTTT,CASSKDRDRLRHQPQHF
TRBD1,medium-sized,TRBV13,TRBJ1-1,TGTGCCAGCGGCGGGGACAGTAACACTGAAGCTTTCTTT,CASGGDSNTEAFF
TRBD2,medium-sized,TRBV13,TRBJ2-3,TGTGCCAGCAGCCCACCCTGGCTAGCGGGAGACGCAGATACGCAGTATTTT,CASSPPWLAGDADTQYF
.,many,TRBV9,TRBJ2-1,TGTGCCAGCAGCCCCCTCGGGGGGCCCCACAATGAGCAGTTCTTC,CASSPLGGPHNEQFF
.,few,TRBV7-6,TRBJ2-2,TGTGCCAGCAGCCTACCCCCAGCCGGGGAGCTGTTTTTT,CASSLPPAGELFF
.,many,TRBV20-1,TRBJ2-5,TGCAGTGCTAGGCGCGGAGAAGAGACCCAGTACTTC,CSARRGEETQYF
.,medium-sized,TRBV5-5,TRBJ2-7,TGTGCCAGCAGCCCCGGGGGCTCCTACGAGCAGTACTTC,CASSPGGSYEQYF
TRBD1,few,TRBV19,TRBJ1-5,TGTGCCAGTACCGGGACAGGGGATCAGCCCCAGCATTTT,CASTGTGDQPQHF
TRBD2,medium-sized,TRBV20-1,TRBJ2-7,TGCAGTGCTAGACTAGCGGGAGGCTCCCCCTACGAGCAGTACTTC,CSARLAGGSPYEQYF
.,medium-sized,TRBV5-4,TRBJ2-5,TGTGCCAGCAGCTTGAAGGGGGACGGGAAAGAGACCCAGTACTTC,CASSLKGDGKETQYF
.,few,TRBV28,TRBJ1-4,TGTGCCAGCAGTTCAAGACGGGGGGTGCTGTTTTTT,CASSSRRGVLFF
.,medium-sized,TRBV7-9,TRBJ1-1,TGTGCCAGCAGCTTCGGGGGCGGGAACACTGAAGCTTTCTTT,CASSFGGGNTEAFF
.,medium-sized,TRBV15,TRBJ2-1,TGTGCCACCAGCAGAGAAAAACGGACCGACAATGAGCAGTTCTTC,CATSREKRTDNEQFF
.,medium-sized,TRBV5-1,TRBJ2-5,TGCGCCAGCAGCCCCGTCCCAGGGGGGCAAGAGACCCAGTACTTC,CASSPVPGGQETQYF
.,medium-sized,TRBV28,TRBJ1-2,TGTGCCAGCAGTTTCAATATGGGGAGCCATTCTTATGGCTACACCTTC,CASSFNMGSHSYGYTF
.,many,TRBV12-3/TRBV12-4,TRBJ2-3,.,CASSFFGPDTQYF
TRBD2,few,TRBV6-4,TRBJ2-1,TGTGCCAGCAGTGTCCTAGCGGGAACTCACAATGAGCAGTTCTTC,CASSVLAGTHNEQFF
.,medium-sized,TRBV29-1,TRBJ2-5,TGCAGCGTTGAAGAGGCGGAGACCCAGTACTTC,CSVEEAETQYF
.,medium-sized,TRBV29-1,TRBJ2-3,TGCAGCGTCTTTTTAGCGGATACGCAGTATTTT,CSVFLADTQYF
.,many,TRBV28,TRBJ1-1,TGTGCCAGCACCTCCGGGCAGGGAGGCACTGAAGCTTTCTTT,CASTSGQGGTEAFF
TRBD1,many,TRBV28,TRBJ1-1,TGTGCCAGCAGTCCCACCGGGACAGGGGTGACTGAAGCTTTCTTT,CASSPTGTGVTEAFF
.,medium-sized,TRBV20-1,TRBJ2-3,TGCAGTGCTAATTGGGCCCCCACAGATACGCAGTATTTT,CSANWAPTDTQYF
TRBD1,medium-sized,TRBV28,TRBJ2-7,TGTGCCAGCAGTTTCAGCTTGGGGGGACAGGTAACCGACTACGAGCAGTACTTC,CASSFSLGGQVTDYEQYF
.,many,TRBV5-1,TRBJ2-1,TGCGCCAGCAGCTTTTCCAATAGCGGGACAGCTCACAATGAGCAGTTCTTC,CASSFSNSGTAHNEQFF